These 28 T cell receptor beta chains were all obtained from the same sample, sequenced in a study of CD8+ T cells in alopecia areata. Once RNA had been extracted, it was reverse transcribed into cDNA to act as the sequencing template. Sequenced by immunoSEQ multiplex PCR; TCRdb stores in-frame clones only, minus some. The sample yields fewer than 150,000 clones, 56% seen once. The sample's treatment: oral pan-JAK inhibitor, 5-10 mg twice daily. The source material was CD4+ T cells sorted from blood, sampled at week 24, from a patient treated with tofacitinib. These receptors originate from a human donor with alopecia areata.

The rearrangement joins TRBV15 to TRBJ2-5; 7 bases are shared with TRBD2. V shed 6 bases, J shed 5 bases, and the junction held 12 bases outside the gene matches. This CDR3 region has 15 residues. CDR1 is LNHNV and CDR2 is YYDKDF in the germline V gene (reference sequence). CDR3 bases: TGTGCCACCAGTACTAGAATGGGGGGGACCGAGACCCAGTACTTC. It encodes CATSTRMGGTETQYF.

The chain employs TRBV7-2 and TRBJ2-3; TRBD2 matches 13 bases. The germline V gene has CDR1 SGHTA and CDR2 FQGNSA. CDR3 length: 15 residues. V lost 4 bases, J lost 6 bases, and 4 bases stayed unmatched. The CDR3 nucleotides read TGTGCCAGCAGCTGGACTAGCGGGGGAAAGGATACGCAGTATTTT. Amino acids: CASSWTSGGKDTQYF.

The genes are TRBV2 and TRBJ2-5, with unresolved D. Germline V gene lookup returns CDR1 SNHLY and CDR2 FYNNEI. Trimming removed 2 bases at V and 5 bases at J, with 9 bases between. This CDR3 region has 13 residues. This CDR3 is CASSERRVETQYF. CDR3 coding DNA: TGTGCCAGCAGTGAAAGAAGGGTGGAGACCCAGTACTTC.

The rearrangement joins TRBV21-1 to TRBJ2-1; the table gives TRBD2 as D, unverified against the DNA. TRBV21-1 is an annotated pseudogene. This CDR3 has 13 amino acids. DNA for the CDR3: TGTGCCAGACACCCTAGCGGGTACAATGAGCAGTTCTTC. It is translated as CARHPSGYNEQFF.

This sequence joins TRBV18 and TRBJ1-2, with 9 bases that match TRBD1. The V gene end was trimmed by 4 bases and the J gene end by 8 bases; junction bases not matched to a gene: 11. The CDR3 sequence is 15 residues long. Germline V gene data show CDR1 as KGHSH and CDR2 as LQKENI. CDR3 nucleotide sequence: TGTGCCAGCTCACTCCGGGACAGGGACTTCGGAGGCTACACCTTC. Its protein product is CASSLRDRDFGGYTF.

The chain is built from TRBV29-1 and TRBJ1-1, with unresolved D. Germline CDR1 is SQVTM and CDR2 is ANQGSEA. The CDR3 sequence is 11 residues long. V gave up 4 bases and J gave up 3 bases, with 6 bases separating them. The CDR3 region is CSVGADTEAFF. CDR3 sequence (DNA): TGCAGCGTTGGGGCGGACACTGAAGCTTTCTTT.

Only a few counts were recorded for this clone. For the CDR3, the DNA is TGTGCCAGCTCACCACGAGGACAGGGGACCTACGAGCAGTACTTC. Its protein product is CASSPRGQGTYEQYF. The chain joins TRBV18 to TRBJ2-7, with TRBD1 identical over 9 bases. CDR1 and CDR2 from the germline V gene are KGHSH and LQKENI. The V segment lost 1 base and the J segment 2 bases; nucleotides outside the gene matches: 3. The CDR3 extends over 15 amino acids.

The V gene is TRBV29-1, the J gene TRBJ2-1; D possibly matches TRBD1 or TRBD2 (6 bases each). CDR1 SQVTM and CDR2 ANQGSEA come from the germline V gene. The CDR3 consists of 14 residues. Trimming shortened V by 3 bases and J by 8 bases, and 17 bases separated the two germline ends. This CDR3 is CSVESGAAIHEQFF. CDR3 bases: TGCAGCGTTGAGTCGGGGGCGGCGATCCATGAGCAGTTCTTC.

This clone was recorded only once. The chain recombines TRBV4-2 with TRBJ1-2; a weak D match, TRBD1 (6 bases). V dropped 0 bases and J dropped 7 bases, with 15 bases sitting between them. Germline-derived CDR1 and CDR2 are LGHNA and YNFKEQ. This CDR3 region has 15 residues. CDR3 residues: CASSQDGGAPGGYTF. CDR3 nucleotide sequence: TGTGCCAGCAGCCAAGACGGGGGGGCCCCAGGTGGCTACACCTTC.

The rearrangement joins TRBV2 to TRBJ1-4; 7 nucleotides line up with TRBD1. CDR3 length equals 13 residues. The V and J ends lost 3 bases and 13 bases, in that order; junction bases with no gene match: 8. Germline lookup yields CDR1 SNHLY and CDR2 FYNNEI. For the CDR3, the DNA is TGTGCCAGCAGTGAGACAGGGTATGCTATACTGTTTTTT. Amino acids: CASSETGYAILFF.

This clone was counted only a few times. The chain uses TRBV7-8 and TRBJ2-5, with TRBD2 matching over 13 bases. Germline values: CDR1 SGHVS, CDR2 FQNEAQ. The J segment lost 1 base and the V segment lost 5 bases, leaving 4 bases of the junction unmatched. CDR3 length equals 16 residues. The CDR3 sequence: CASSPRTSGGQETQYF. The CDR3 bases are TGTGCCAGCAGCCCGCGGACTAGCGGGGGCCAAGAGACCCAGTACTTC.

For the CDR3, the DNA is TGTGCCAGCAGCTTACAGGGGGCTAGGGCATTGGCTTTCTTT. Translation: CASSLQGARALAFF. The J gene is TRBJ1-1, the V gene TRBV7-8; 8 positions agree with TRBD1. Germline V CDR1 and CDR2: SGHVS, FQNEAQ. Trimming at V came to 2 bases and at J to 11 bases, leaving 10 bases not matched to a gene. The CDR3 sequence is 14 residues long.

This clone was seen only once. This chain joins TRBV2 and TRBJ1-2; D remains unclear. Trimming removed 1 base at V and 9 bases at J, with 6 bases between. CDR3 length equals 11 residues. In germline, CDR1 is SNHLY, CDR2 FYNNEI. The CDR3 reads CASSEGPSYTF. The CDR3 DNA reads as TGTGCCAGCAGTGAAGGGCCGAGCTACACCTTC.

This chain joins TRBV25-1 and TRBJ2-7; a weak D match, TRBD2 (8 bases). Germline V gene sequence: CDR1 MGHDK, CDR2 SYGVNS. The V end lost 2 bases, the J end lost 4 bases, and 18 bases lay between the germline ends. The CDR3 has 16 residues. DNA for the CDR3: TGTGCCAGCAGTGAAGGGGACAGCGGGGGCGGGTACGAGCAGTACTTC. Translated: CASSEGDSGGGYEQYF.

This clone was detected once. V gene TRBV6-6 combines with J gene TRBJ1-1; no clear D gene. Between the trimmed V and J ends, which lost 4 bases and 1 base, there was a span of 10 bases. The CDR3 runs 14 residues. In germline, CDR1 is MNHNY, CDR2 SVGAGI (reference sequence). CDR3 region: CASSSRASNTEAFF. As DNA, the CDR3 is TGTGCCAGCAGTTCCCGGGCCTCGAACACTGAAGCTTTCTTT.

The V call is TRBV29-1, the J call TRBJ1-2; D may be TRBD1 (5 bases). Trimming left V 5 bases short and J 0 bases short, with 7 bases between. Germline values: CDR1 SQVTM, CDR2 ANQGSEA. The CDR3 is 12 amino acids. CDR3 in amino acids: CSVSTANYGYTF. The CDR3 nucleotides are TGCAGCGTTTCGACAGCTAACTATGGCTACACCTTC.

The V call is TRBV27, the J call TRBJ1-1; D possibly corresponds to TRBD1 (5 bases). The CDR3 extends over 15 amino acids. CDR1 and CDR2 (germline): MNHEY, SMNVEV (reference sequence). V shed 6 bases and J shed 1 base, with 15 bases lying between them. The CDR3 DNA reads as TGTGCCAGCAGGTTCACCTCCCAGGGGAACACTGAAGCTTTCTTT. Amino acid sequence: CASRFTSQGNTEAFF.

V and J are TRBV2 and TRBJ2-7, with D maybe TRBD1 (6 bases). CDR1 and CDR2 from the germline V gene are SNHLY and FYNNEI. There are 15 residues in the CDR3. Trimming left V 6 bases short and J 0 bases short, with 15 bases between. For the CDR3, the DNA is TGTGCCAGCAGGGGAAGGGGGACCAGCTCCTACGAGCAGTACTTC. This codes for CASRGRGTSSYEQYF.

This clone has only a few counts. The gene calls are TRBV29-1 and TRBJ2-5; 11 bases are shared with TRBD2. Per the germline V gene, CDR1 is SQVTM and CDR2 is ANQGSEA. There are 13 residues in the CDR3. Germline trimming cut 4 bases from V and 4 bases from J; bases unmatched to any gene: 2. Here the CDR3 DNA reads TGCAGCGTTGCTAGCGGGGGGCCAGAGACCCAGTACTTC. It codes for CSVASGGPETQYF. Combining the CDR3 with reference TRBV29-1 and TRBJ2-5 gives the whole variable domain SAVISQKPSRDICQRGTSLTIQCQVDSQVTMMFWYRQQPGQSLTLIATANQGSEATYESGFVIDKFPISRPNLTFSTLTVSNMSPEDSSIYLCSVASGGPETQYFGPGTRLLVL.

This sequence joins TRBV30 and TRBJ2-5; D unclear. The germline gives CDR1 GTSNPN, CDR2 SVGIG (reference sequence). Trimming removed 3 bases from V and 1 base from J, with 9 bases in between. The CDR3 runs to 13 residues. The CDR3 reads CAWRRGRQETQYF. CDR3 nucleotide sequence: TGTGCCTGGAGAAGAGGCCGCCAAGAGACCCAGTACTTC.

This rearrangement joins TRBV27 to TRBJ1-1, with D maybe TRBD1 (5 bases). The CDR3 contains 16 residues. The germline V and J ends were trimmed by 6 bases and 1 base, with 18 bases remaining between them. The germline CDR1 and CDR2 sequences are MNHEY and SMNVEV (reference sequence). CDR3 in amino acids: CASSRRVGPSNTEAFF. The CDR3 bases are TGTGCCAGCAGCCGTCGAGTGGGGCCCTCGAACACTGAAGCTTTCTTT.

V and J are TRBV7-9 and TRBJ1-6; the D gene is possibly TRBD1 (5 bases). Germline CDR1 and CDR2: SEHNR and FQNEAQ (reference sequence). V was cut by 2 bases and J by 7 bases, with 12 bases left in between. The CDR3 has 15 amino acids. The DNA of the CDR3 is TGTGCCAGCAGCTTATTAGGGGCGGAGAATTCACCCCTCCACTTT. Protein sequence: CASSLLGAENSPLHF.

This clone was recorded at least ten times. The chain has TRBV4-1 and TRBJ1-6, with D possibly TRBD1 on 6 matching bases. Germline V gene lookup returns CDR1 MGHRA and CDR2 YSYEKL. The CDR3 is 16 amino acids. V was cut by 1 base and J by 10 bases, with 17 bases left in between. The CDR3 DNA reads as TGCGCCAGCAGCCAAGTTCTCCGGGACAAAGGATCACCCCTCCACTTT. Amino acid sequence: CASSQVLRDKGSPLHF.

By share, this clone counts as medium-sized. This chain uses TRBV7-2 with TRBJ2-6; D gene unclear. V gave up 3 bases and J gave up 2 bases, with 2 bases separating them. CDR1 and CDR2 from the germline V gene are SGHTA and FQGNSA. The CDR3 length is 13 residues. The DNA for the CDR3 is TGTGCCAGCAGCTTGGCTGGGGCCAACGTCCTGACTTTC. Translation gives CASSLAGANVLTF.

The rearrangement uses TRBV25-1 and TRBJ2-3, with TRBD2 matching over 9 bases. This CDR3 has 15 residues. Germline V lookup: CDR1 MGHDK, CDR2 SYGVNS. V gave up 3 bases and J gave up 4 bases; unmatched junction bases: 5. Here the CDR3 reads CASSDASGVADTQYF. The CDR3 DNA follows: TGTGCCAGCAGTGATGCTAGCGGGGTTGCAGATACGCAGTATTTT. Drawing the rest from reference TRBV25-1 and TRBJ2-3, the complete variable domain is EADIYQTPRYLVIGTGKKITLECSQTMGHDKMYWYQQDPGMELHLIHYSYGVNSTEKGDLSSESTVSRIRTEHFPLTLESARPSHTSQYLCASSDASGVADTQYFGPGTRLTVL.

The chain links TRBV7-2 to TRBJ2-2; a weak D match, TRBD2 (6 bases). Trimming pared 5 bases from V and 0 bases from J, leaving 10 bases between. The CDR3 has 15 residues. Germline-derived CDR1 and CDR2 are SGHTA and FQGNSA. In DNA, the CDR3 is TGTGCCAGCAGCCCCGGGGGACCGAACACCGGGGAGCTGTTTTTT. As protein: CASSPGGPNTGELFF.

The sample holds a few counts of this clone. The chain has TRBV4-1 and TRBJ2-1; 7 bases are a match to TRBD2. The CDR3 has 17 residues. CDR1 MGHRA and CDR2 YSYEKL come from the germline V gene. J gave up 4 bases and V 0 bases, and 9 bases lay outside the gene matches. Here the CDR3 DNA reads TGCGCCAGCAGCCAAGATTCTGGCGGGGGTGGTTACAATGAGCAGTTCTTC. Its protein is CASSQDSGGGGYNEQFF.

The V call is TRBV30, the J call TRBJ1-3, with unresolved D. In germline, CDR1 is GTSNPN, CDR2 SVGIG (reference sequence). The CDR3 runs to 13 residues. The V gene lost 5 bases and the J gene lost 4 bases, with 12 bases spanning the gap. Written as DNA, the CDR3 is TGTGCCTGGTCCAGAGGTCCAGGAAACACCATATATTTT. It is translated as CAWSRGPGNTIYF.